The clone carrying this T cell receptor (beta chain) was detected a few times. Its target is unknown. The data derive from a study of T-cell memory formation after mild COVID-19. Study-wide background: Largely donor-specific TCR clusters were found.

The germline CDR1 and CDR2 sequences are SGHTA and FQGNSA. V lost 1 base and J lost 1; bases outside the gene matches: 1. CDR3 size: 15 residues. Overall study findings and caveats: The CD4+ clones that contracted clustered mainly within CM and EM, and the CD8+ clones concentrated in EMRA. Pre-infection memory harbored some responding clones, suggesting cross-reactive memory joined.

It was 5'RACE with constant-segment primers that produced the TCR alpha and TCR beta cDNA libraries, which carried sample barcodes and UMIs. TCRdb re-called the 5' RACE reads with MiXCR, one entry per CDR3 protein. The repertoire consists of 350,000 to 500,000 distinct CDR3 sequences, with about 20% occurring once and the leading ten covering 20% to 25%. J is TRBJ2-4 and V is TRBV7-2; 7 bases match TRBD1. Sequencing was performed on PBMCs or a T cell subset sorted from them (not recorded which). The clonotype comes from a man aged 18 to 35 who had mild COVID-19 (a few samples of this study predate the infection). Cell type and time point are not known. CDR3: CASSLVGGAKNIQYF. CDR3 coding DNA: TGTGCCAGCAGCTTAGTAGGGGGCGCCAAAAACATTCAGTACTTC.